This T cell receptor (beta chain) was identified during a study of T cell responses to AZD1222 COVID-19 vaccine. Profiling relied on immunoSEQ multiplex PCR, and the TCRdb table lists in-frame clones only, not all of them. Of 95,000 to 150,000 clones listed, around 86% are singletons. The sample in question was peripheral blood, obtained on day 0 of AZD1222 vaccination. This sequence originates from an adult in good health.

CDR3: CASTTHTEAFF. DNA for the CDR3: TGTGCCAGCACCACACACACTGAAGCTTTCTTT. This chain joins TRBV6-5 and TRBJ1-1, with D uncertain. CDR3 length equals 11 residues. V dropped 7 bases and J dropped 3 bases, with 6 bases sitting between them. Germline V gene lookup returns CDR1 MNHEY and CDR2 SVGAGI.